This record looks at one T cell receptor beta chain sequence and its context. This sample is drawn from a study of blood T cell repertoires in COVID-19. Libraries were prepared by immunoSEQ multiplex PCR; TCRdb keeps only in-frame clonotypes and omits some of them. The sample holds over 200,000 clones, about 88% seen once. CDR3 size: 16 residues. The TCR sequence derives from a woman younger than 45 who had been exposed to COVID-19. The material sequenced was PBMCs or T cells enriched from blood (not recorded which). The chain joins TRBV21-1 to TRBJ2-3; the table calls TRBD2, which could not be checked here. TRBV21-1 is assigned pseudogene status. DNA for the CDR3: TGTGCCAGCAGCACCTCTAGCGGGGCCAGCACAGATACGCAGTATTTT. This translates into CASSTSSGASTDTQYF.